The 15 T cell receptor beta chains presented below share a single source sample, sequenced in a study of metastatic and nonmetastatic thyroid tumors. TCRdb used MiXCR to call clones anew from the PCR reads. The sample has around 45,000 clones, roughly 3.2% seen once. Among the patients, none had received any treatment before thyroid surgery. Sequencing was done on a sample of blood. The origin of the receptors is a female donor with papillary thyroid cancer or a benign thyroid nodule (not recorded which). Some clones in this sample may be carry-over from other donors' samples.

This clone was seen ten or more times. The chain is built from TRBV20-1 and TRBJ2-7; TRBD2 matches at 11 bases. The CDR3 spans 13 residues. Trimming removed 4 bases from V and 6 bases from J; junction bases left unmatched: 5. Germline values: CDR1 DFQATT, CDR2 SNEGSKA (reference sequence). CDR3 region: CSATTSGRPEQYF. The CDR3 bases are TGCAGTGCTACCACTAGCGGGAGACCCGAGCAGTACTTC.

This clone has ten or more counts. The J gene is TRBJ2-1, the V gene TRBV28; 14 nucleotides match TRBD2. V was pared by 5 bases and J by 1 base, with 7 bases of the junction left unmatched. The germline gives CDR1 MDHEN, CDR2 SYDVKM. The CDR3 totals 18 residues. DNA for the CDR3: TGTGCCAGCAGTGAACCCCGGACTAGCGGGAGGTCCTACAATGAGCAGTTCTTC. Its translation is CASSEPRTSGRSYNEQFF.

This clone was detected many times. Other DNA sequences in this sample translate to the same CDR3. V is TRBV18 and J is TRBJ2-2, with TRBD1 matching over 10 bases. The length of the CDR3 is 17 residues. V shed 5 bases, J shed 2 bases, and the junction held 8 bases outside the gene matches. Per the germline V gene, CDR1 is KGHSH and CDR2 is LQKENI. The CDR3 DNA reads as TGTGCCAGCTCAAAAGAGACAGGGGGCTTTAACACCGGGGAGCTGTTTTTT. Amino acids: CASSKETGGFNTGELFF.

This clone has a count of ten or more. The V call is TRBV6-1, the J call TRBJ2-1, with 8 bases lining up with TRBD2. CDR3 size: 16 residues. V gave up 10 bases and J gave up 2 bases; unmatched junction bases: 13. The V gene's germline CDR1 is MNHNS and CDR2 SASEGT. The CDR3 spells CATEDGQRGTYNEQFF. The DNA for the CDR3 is TGTGCCACCGAAGACGGACAGCGGGGGACCTACAATGAGCAGTTCTTC.

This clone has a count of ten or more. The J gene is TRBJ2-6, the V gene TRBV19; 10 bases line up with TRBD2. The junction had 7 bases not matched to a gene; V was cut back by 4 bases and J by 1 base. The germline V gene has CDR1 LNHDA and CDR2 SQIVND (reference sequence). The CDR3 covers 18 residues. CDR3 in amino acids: CASSSPAGGPSGANVLTF. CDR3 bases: TGTGCCAGTAGTAGTCCAGCGGGAGGGCCATCTGGGGCCAACGTCCTGACTTTC.

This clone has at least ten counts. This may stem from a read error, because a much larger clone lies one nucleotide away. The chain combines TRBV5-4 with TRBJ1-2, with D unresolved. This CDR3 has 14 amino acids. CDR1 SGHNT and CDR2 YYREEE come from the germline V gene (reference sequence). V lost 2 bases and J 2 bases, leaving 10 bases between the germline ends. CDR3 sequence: CASSLGTTNYGYTF. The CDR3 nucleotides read TGTGCCAGCAGCTTAGGTACCACCAACTATGGCTACACCTTC. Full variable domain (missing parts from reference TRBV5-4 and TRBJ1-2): ETGVTQSPTHLIKTRGQQVTLRCSSQSGHNTVSWYQQALGQGPQFIFQYYREEENGRGNFPPRFSGLQFPNYSSELNVNALELDDSALYLCASSLGTTNYGYTFGSGTRLTVV.

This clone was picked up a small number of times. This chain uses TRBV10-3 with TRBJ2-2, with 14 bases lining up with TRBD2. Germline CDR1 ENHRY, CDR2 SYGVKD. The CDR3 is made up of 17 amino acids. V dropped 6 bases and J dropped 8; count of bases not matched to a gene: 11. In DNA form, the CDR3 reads TGTGCCATCAGGGACCAGACTAGCGGGAGGGCCGCAGGGGAGCTGTTTTTT. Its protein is CAIRDQTSGRAAGELFF.

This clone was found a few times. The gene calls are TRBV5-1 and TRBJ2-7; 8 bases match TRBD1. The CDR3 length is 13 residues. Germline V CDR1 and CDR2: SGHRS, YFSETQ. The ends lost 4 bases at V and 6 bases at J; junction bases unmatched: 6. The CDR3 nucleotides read TGCGCCAGCAGCCCCGGACAGGGTATCGAGCAGTACTTC. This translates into CASSPGQGIEQYF.

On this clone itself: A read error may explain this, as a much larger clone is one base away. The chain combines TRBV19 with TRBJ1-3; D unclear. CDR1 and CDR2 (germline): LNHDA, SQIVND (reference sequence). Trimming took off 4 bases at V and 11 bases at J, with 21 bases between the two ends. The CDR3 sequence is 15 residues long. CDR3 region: CASSTLGRAGNAIYF. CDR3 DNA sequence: TGTGCCAGTAGTACCCTCGGTCGGGCTGGGAACGCCATATATTTT.

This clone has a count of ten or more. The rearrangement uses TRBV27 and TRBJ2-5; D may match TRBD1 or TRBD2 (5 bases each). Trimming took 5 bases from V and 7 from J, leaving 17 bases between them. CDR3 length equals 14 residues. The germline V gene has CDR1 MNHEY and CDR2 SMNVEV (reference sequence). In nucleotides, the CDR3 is TGTGCCAGCAGTCGGGACGGCCGGGTTGGGACCCAGTACTTC. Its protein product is CASSRDGRVGTQYF.

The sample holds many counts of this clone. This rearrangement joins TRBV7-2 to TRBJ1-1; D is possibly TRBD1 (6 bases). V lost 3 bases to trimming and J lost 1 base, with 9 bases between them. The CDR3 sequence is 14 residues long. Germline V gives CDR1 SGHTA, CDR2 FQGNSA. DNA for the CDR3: TGTGCCAGCAGCTTTCTGGGACAGAACACTGAAGCTTTCTTT. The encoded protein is CASSFLGQNTEAFF.

Written as DNA, the CDR3 is TGTGCCAGTAGTATAGGCTCGGGGGGGGAGACCCAGTACTTC. Its protein is CASSIGSGGETQYF. The chain recombines TRBV19 with TRBJ2-5, with 8 bases that match TRBD2. Germline V gene lookup returns CDR1 LNHDA and CDR2 SQIVND (reference sequence). The CDR3 length is 14 residues. V gave up 1 base and J gave up 5 bases; unmatched junction bases: 3.

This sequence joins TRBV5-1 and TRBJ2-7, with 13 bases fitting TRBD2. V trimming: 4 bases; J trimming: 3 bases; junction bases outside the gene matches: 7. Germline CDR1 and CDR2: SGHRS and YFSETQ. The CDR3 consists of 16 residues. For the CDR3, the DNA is TGCGCCAGCAGCCTCGGGGGGACTAGCGGGAACTACGAGCAGTACTTC. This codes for CASSLGGTSGNYEQYF.

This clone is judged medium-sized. The CDR3 loop is CASSVGTSGGGNVLTF. The CDR3 nucleotides are TGTGCCAGCAGCGTCGGGACTAGCGGGGGTGGCAACGTCCTGACTTTC. This sequence joins TRBV9 and TRBJ2-6; TRBD2 aligns across 14 bases. V was clipped by 2 bases and J by 9 bases; unmatched bases: 4. The CDR3 length is 16 residues. In germline, CDR1 is SGDLS, CDR2 YYNGEE.

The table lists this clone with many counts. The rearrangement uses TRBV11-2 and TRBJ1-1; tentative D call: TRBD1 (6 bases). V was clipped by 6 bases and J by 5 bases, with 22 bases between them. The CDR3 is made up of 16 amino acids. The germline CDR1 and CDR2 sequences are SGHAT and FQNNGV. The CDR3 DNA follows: TGTGCCAGCAGAATTCACGGGGGGCAGGTAGGAACTGAAGCTTTCTTT. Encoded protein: CASRIHGGQVGTEAFF.